Shown below are 26 T cell receptor beta chains from a single sample sequenced in a study of CD8+CD57+ T cells in acquired aplastic anemia. Only patients with CD8+CD57+ cell expansion on flow cytometry were chosen for sequencing. The template for TCR beta VDJ and CDR3 sequence profiling was genomic DNA. TCRdb independently ran MiXCR on the reads; one entry per CDR3 protein. The table includes some 120,000 distinct CDR3 sequences, under 60% detected once. The specimen was sorted CD4+, CD8+, or CD8+CD57+ T cells (not recorded which) from PBMCs. The receptor source for this set is a human donor with aplastic anemia.

The V and J genes are TRBV19 and TRBJ1-2; a weak D match, TRBD1 (5 bases). CDR1 LNHDA and CDR2 SQIVND come from the germline V gene (reference sequence). Trimming removed 3 bases from V and 11 bases from J, with 13 bases in between. The CDR3 contains 12 residues. This chain's CDR3 is CASSIGQGGYTF. The DNA of the CDR3 is TGTGCCAGTAGTATTGGGCAGGGTGGATACACCTTC.

This clonotype was seen ten or more times. This chain connects TRBV10-1 to TRBJ2-6; 7 bases map to TRBD1. After removal of 4 bases from V and 3 bases from J, the junction contained 9 bases not matched to a gene. Germline CDR1 is WNHNN and CDR2 is SYGVQD (reference sequence). The length of the CDR3 is 17 residues. CDR3 sequence (DNA): TGCGCCAGCAGTGTGGGGGACAGCCTCTATGGGGCCAACGTCCTGACTTTC. Translating gives CASSVGDSLYGANVLTF.

The chain carries TRBV4-2 and TRBJ2-7, with 12 bases lining up with TRBD2. CDR3 size: 14 residues. V lost 2 bases, J lost 8 bases, and 4 bases stayed unmatched. CDR1 and CDR2 (germline): LGHNA, YNFKEQ. This chain's CDR3 is CASSQIGLAGQQYF. As DNA, the CDR3 is TGTGCCAGCAGCCAAATAGGACTAGCGGGGCAGCAGTACTTC.

This chain uses TRBV7-3 with TRBJ2-7; 7 bases map to TRBD1. The CDR3 covers 15 residues. The germline gives CDR1 SGHTA, CDR2 FQGTGA. The V and J ends lost 3 bases and 3 bases, in that order; junction bases with no gene match: 8. This CDR3 reads CASSLIGGQLYEQYF. Written as DNA, the CDR3 is TGTGCCAGCAGCTTGATAGGGGGACAGCTCTACGAGCAGTACTTC.

This clonotype was seen only a few times. This sequence joins TRBV19 and TRBJ1-1; TRBD1 aligns across 8 bases. The V segment lost 7 bases and the J segment 1 base; nucleotides outside the gene matches: 5. The CDR3 totals 14 residues. CDR1 and CDR2 (germline): LNHDA, SQIVND (reference sequence). The CDR3 DNA reads as TGTGCCAGTACCGTCGGGACAGGGAACACTGAAGCTTTCTTT. Translated, it gives CASTVGTGNTEAFF.

The chain is built from TRBV5-4 and TRBJ1-5, with TRBD1 identical over 9 bases. This CDR3 contains 17 residues. V trimming: 3 bases; J trimming: 9 bases; junction bases outside the gene matches: 16. Germline CDR1 reads SGHNT; CDR2 reads YYREEE (reference sequence). The CDR3 sequence is CASSWRSEDRGLWPQHF. As DNA, the CDR3 is TGTGCCAGCAGCTGGCGGAGTGAGGACAGGGGCCTATGGCCCCAGCATTTT.

J is TRBJ2-5 and V is TRBV15; tentatively, D is TRBD1 (6 bases). The CDR3 is 15 residues long. Germline values: CDR1 LNHNV, CDR2 YYDKDF (reference sequence). The V and J ends lost 1 base and 3 bases respectively, with 12 bases between them. The CDR3 DNA is TGTGCCACCAGCAGAGCAGGGGATGGGGAAGAGACCCAGTACTTC. It translates to CATSRAGDGEETQYF.

Notes on this clonotype: Because it lacks the conserved phenylalanine or tryptophan at the end, this CDR3 is likely a read error. The chain recombines TRBV24-1 with TRBJ2-3; tentatively, D is TRBD2 (6 bases). Trimming took 10 bases from V and 1 from J, leaving 14 bases between them. The length of the CDR3 is 14 residues. Germline CDR1 and CDR2: KGHDR and SFDVKD. CDR3 sequence reads: CATAGSGGTDTQYY. The CDR3 DNA sequence: TGTGCCACGGCGGGTAGCGGTGGCACAGATACGCAGTATTAT.

A word on this clonotype: This could be a read error, since a much larger clone is one nucleotide away. This chain links TRBV12-3 or TRBV12-4 with TRBJ2-3; the D gene could be TRBD1 or TRBD2 (7 bases each). The CDR3 spans 16 residues. V was pared by 5 bases and J by 2 bases, with 17 bases between. The CDR3 here is CASSPHRGGYTDTQYF. The DNA for the CDR3 is TGTGCCAGCAGTCCCCACAGGGGAGGGTACACAGATACGCAGTATTTT.

This chain uses TRBV19 with TRBJ2-1; D possibly corresponds to TRBD2 (5 bases). Trimming left V 5 bases short and J 1 base short, with 9 bases between. This CDR3 is 14 amino acids long. Germline CDR1 is LNHDA and CDR2 is SQIVND (reference sequence). In DNA, the CDR3 is TGTGCCAGTAGTCGGGGTTCTTCCTACAATGAGCAGTTCTTC. This encodes CASSRGSSYNEQFF. The entire variable domain, with the rest obtained from reference TRBV19 and TRBJ2-1, is as follows: DGGITQSPKYLFRKEGQNVTLSCEQNLNHDAMYWYRQDPGQGLRLIYYSQIVNDFQKGDIAEGYSVSREKKESFPLTVTSAQKNPTAFYLCASSRGSSYNEQFFGPGTRLTVL.

This clonotype was detected a few times. This chain uses TRBV10-3 with TRBJ2-1; D possibly uses TRBD1 or TRBD2 (5 bases each). The CDR3 loop spans 13 amino acids. CDR1 is ENHRY and CDR2 is SYGVKD in the germline V gene. Between the trimmed V and J ends, which lost 6 bases and 10 bases, there was a span of 16 bases. CDR3 amino acids: CAIRPGRQTEQFF. The CDR3 region has the DNA TGTGCCATCAGGCCGGGGAGACAGACCGAGCAGTTCTTC.

This clonotype was seen only a few times. V usage is TRBV25-1 and J usage is TRBJ1-1; 7 positions match TRBD1. This CDR3 spans 14 amino acids. V shed 8 bases, J shed 1 base, and the junction held 7 bases outside the gene matches. Germline values: CDR1 MGHDK, CDR2 SYGVNS. CDR3 sequence reads: CASLPWDRNTEAFF. CDR3 coding DNA: TGTGCCAGCCTTCCGTGGGACAGGAACACTGAAGCTTTCTTT.

This clonotype has just one count. The rearrangement joins TRBV28 to TRBJ1-6, with D uncertain. V was clipped by 3 bases and J by 9 bases, with 6 bases between them. Germline CDR1 reads MDHEN; CDR2 reads SYDVKM. The CDR3 has 12 residues. The CDR3 nucleotides are TGTGCCAGCAGTTTTGGCGGTTCACCCCTCCACTTT. It yields the protein CASSFGGSPLHF.

J is TRBJ2-7 and V is TRBV29-1, with 8 nucleotides matching TRBD2. Germline assignment: CDR1 SQVTM and CDR2 ANQGSEA. V gave up 6 bases and J gave up 1 base; unmatched junction bases: 2. This CDR3 contains 12 residues. CDR3 coding DNA: TGCAGCGTACTAGCGGCTTCCTACGAGCAGTACTTC. Translating it yields CSVLAASYEQYF.

This clonotype was detected a few times. This sequence joins TRBV24-1 and TRBJ1-1; tentatively, D is TRBD1 (6 bases). Germline lookup yields CDR1 KGHDR and CDR2 SFDVKD. The length of the CDR3 is 13 residues. V was shortened by 3 bases and J by 13 bases, with 17 bases between the two germline ends. The CDR3 DNA reads TGTGCCACCAGTGATCGTGTAATGGGACAAATTTTCTTT. Translating gives CATSDRVMGQIFF.

This sequence joins TRBV20-1 and TRBJ1-2; D remains ambiguous. The CDR3 consists of 11 residues. Trimming removed 0 bases at V and 7 bases at J, with 6 bases between. Germline V CDR1 and CDR2: DFQATT, SNEGSKA (reference sequence). The CDR3 nucleotides read TGCAGTGCTAGAGAAGCGGGTGGCTACACCTTC. Translated: CSAREAGGYTF.

The chain couples TRBV12-5 to TRBJ1-2; the D gene is possibly TRBD1 (5 bases). The V gene's germline CDR1 is LGHNT and CDR2 FRNRAP. Trimming left V 1 base short and J 3 bases short, with 9 bases between. This CDR3 comprises 14 residues. CDR3 DNA sequence: TGTGCTAGTGGTTTGGCTTGGGGGGACTATGGCTACACCTTC. Translated, it gives CASGLAWGDYGYTF.

The rearrangement links TRBV7-6 to TRBJ2-1, with D tentatively TRBD1 or TRBD2 (5 bases each). This CDR3 has 12 amino acids. V was cut by 4 bases and J by 7 bases, with 8 bases left in between. Germline V gene data show CDR1 as SGHVS and CDR2 as FNYEAQ. The CDR3 spells CASSWDLNEQFF. In DNA form, the CDR3 reads TGTGCCAGCAGCTGGGACCTTAATGAGCAGTTCTTC. Combining the CDR3 with reference TRBV7-6 and TRBJ2-1 gives the whole variable domain GAGVSQSPRYKVTKRGQDVALRCDPISGHVSLYWYRQALGQGPEFLTYFNYEAQQDKSGLPNDRFSAERPEGSISTLTIQRTEQRDSAMYRCASSWDLNEQFFGPGTRLTVL.

The chain combines TRBV20-1 with TRBJ2-7, with 11 bases that match TRBD2. Germline V gives CDR1 DFQATT, CDR2 SNEGSKA (reference sequence). The CDR3 consists of 13 residues. Trimming removed 5 bases from V and 5 bases from J; junction bases left unmatched: 5. In DNA, the CDR3 is TGCAGTGCTCTTAGCGGGAGGGCCGACGAGCAGTACTTC. The encoded protein is CSALSGRADEQYF.

CDR3 sequence (DNA): TGTGCCGTGGGGACAGGGGGGAATGAAAAACTGTTTTTT. Translation: CAVGTGGNEKLFF. V usage is TRBV19 and J usage is TRBJ1-4; TRBD1 agrees at 11 bases. CDR1 LNHDA and CDR2 SQIVND come from the germline V gene (reference sequence). CDR3 length equals 13 residues. V dropped 11 bases and J dropped 5; count of bases not matched to a gene: 4.

This clonotype was picked up a small number of times. The chain couples TRBV10-2 to TRBJ1-6; no clear D gene. CDR3 length equals 14 residues. Trimming shortened V by 6 bases and J by 5 bases, and 11 bases separated the two germline ends. Germline V CDR1 and CDR2: WSHSY, SAAADI. CDR3 protein: CASRSGRNNSPLHF. The DNA for the CDR3 is TGCGCCAGCAGATCCGGACGGAATAATTCACCCCTCCACTTT.

This chain joins TRBV2 and TRBJ1-2; D might be TRBD1 (5 bases). CDR1 and CDR2 (germline): SNHLY, FYNNEI. Trimming cost V 2 bases and J 8 bases, with 12 bases left between them. The CDR3 is 13 residues long. CDR3 DNA: TGTGCCAGCAGTGAAACCGGGGGAAAGGGCTACACCTTC. Its protein product is CASSETGGKGYTF.

CDR3 bases: TGCAGTGCTAGAAGCTTCCTTCAAGATTCACCCCTCCACTTT. The encoded protein is CSARSFLQDSPLHF. The rearrangement links TRBV20-1 to TRBJ1-6; D remains unclear. This CDR3 has 14 amino acids. Looked up from germline, CDR1 is DFQATT and CDR2 is SNEGSKA (reference sequence). V was cut by 2 bases and J by 8 bases, with 13 bases left in between.

This chain connects TRBV24-1 to TRBJ2-2, with 9 bases matching TRBD1. The V gene's germline CDR1 is KGHDR and CDR2 SFDVKD. The CDR3 spans 16 residues. Trimming removed 0 bases from V and 3 bases from J; junction bases left unmatched: 1. The CDR3, as DNA: TGTGCCACCAGTGATTTGCGACAGGGGGACACCGGGGAGCTGTTTTTT. Protein product: CATSDLRQGDTGELFF.

This clonotype has only one observation. This chain connects TRBV2 to TRBJ2-5; tentatively, D is TRBD2 (7 bases). This CDR3 is 12 amino acids long. CDR1 SNHLY and CDR2 FYNNEI come from the germline V gene. Trimming removed 6 bases from V and 5 bases from J, with 10 bases in between. The CDR3 loop is CASSGGRETQYF. Written as DNA, the CDR3 is TGTGCCAGCAGCGGGGGGCGGGAGACCCAGTACTTC.

The chain carries TRBV11-2 and TRBJ2-5; 12 bases fit TRBD2. V was pared by 5 bases and J by 5 bases, with 12 bases of the junction left unmatched. The CDR3 contains 17 residues. Germline V gives CDR1 SGHAT, CDR2 FQNNGV. CDR3 in DNA: TGTGCCAGCAGCACGCAGACCGGGACTAGCGGGTTGGAGACCCAGTACTTC. Residues: CASSTQTGTSGLETQYF.